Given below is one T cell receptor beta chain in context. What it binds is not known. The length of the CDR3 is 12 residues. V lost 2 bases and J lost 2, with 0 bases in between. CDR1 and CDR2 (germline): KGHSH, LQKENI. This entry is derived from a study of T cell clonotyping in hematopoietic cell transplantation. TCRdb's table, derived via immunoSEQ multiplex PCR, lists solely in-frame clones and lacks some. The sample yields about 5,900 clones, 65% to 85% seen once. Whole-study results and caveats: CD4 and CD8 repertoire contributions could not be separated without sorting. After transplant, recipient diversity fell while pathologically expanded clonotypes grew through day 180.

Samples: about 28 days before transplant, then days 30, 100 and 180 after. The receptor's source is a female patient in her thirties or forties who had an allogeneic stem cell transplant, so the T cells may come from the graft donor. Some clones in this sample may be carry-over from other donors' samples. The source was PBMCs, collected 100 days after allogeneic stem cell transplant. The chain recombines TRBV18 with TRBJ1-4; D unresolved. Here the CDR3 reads CASSPTNEKLFF. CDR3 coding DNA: TGTGCCAGCTCACCAACTAATGAAAAACTGTTTTTT.